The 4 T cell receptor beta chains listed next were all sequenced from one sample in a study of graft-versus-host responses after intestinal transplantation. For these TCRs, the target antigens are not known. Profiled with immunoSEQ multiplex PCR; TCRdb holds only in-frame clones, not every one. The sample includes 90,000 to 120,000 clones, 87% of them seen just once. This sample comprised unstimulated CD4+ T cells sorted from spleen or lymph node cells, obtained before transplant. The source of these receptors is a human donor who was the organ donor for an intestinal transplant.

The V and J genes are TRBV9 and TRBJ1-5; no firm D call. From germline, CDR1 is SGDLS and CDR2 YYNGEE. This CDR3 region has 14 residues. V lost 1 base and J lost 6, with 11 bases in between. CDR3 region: CASSVYEGSQPQHF. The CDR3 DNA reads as TGTGCCAGCAGCGTATATGAGGGTAGTCAGCCCCAGCATTTT.

CDR3 bases: TGTGCCAGCTCACCAGACCGGCTCGGAAGCGAGCAGTACTTC. Translating gives CASSPDRLGSEQYF. The chain couples TRBV18 to TRBJ2-7, with D uncertain. V was pared by 2 bases and J by 6 bases, with 14 bases between. Germline loops: CDR1 KGHSH, CDR2 LQKENI. CDR3 length: 14 residues.

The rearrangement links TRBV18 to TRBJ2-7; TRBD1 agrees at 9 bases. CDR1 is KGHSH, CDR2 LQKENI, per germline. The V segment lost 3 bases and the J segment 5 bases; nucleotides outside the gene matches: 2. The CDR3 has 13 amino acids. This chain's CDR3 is CASSPGTGNEQYF. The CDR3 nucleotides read TGTGCCAGCTCACCGGGGACAGGGAACGAGCAGTACTTC. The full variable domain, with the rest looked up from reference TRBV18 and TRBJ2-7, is NAGVMQNPRHLVRRRGQEARLRCSPMKGHSHVYWYRQLPEEGLKFMVYLQKENIIDESGMPKERFSAEFPKEGPSILRIQQVVRGDSAAYFCASSPGTGNEQYFGPGTRLTVT.

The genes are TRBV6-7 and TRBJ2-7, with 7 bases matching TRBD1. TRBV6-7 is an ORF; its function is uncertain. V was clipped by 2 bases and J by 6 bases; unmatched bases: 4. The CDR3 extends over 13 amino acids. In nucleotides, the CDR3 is TGTGCCAGCAGTTACGCCCCAGGGGGCGAGCAGTACTTC. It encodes CASSYAPGGEQYF.